This TCR beta chain stems from a study of blood T cell repertoires in COVID-19. Study context: From T cells, B-cell-depleted T cells, or PBMCs came the material, which was cDNA or gDNA.

The assay was immunoSEQ multiplex PCR, and TCRdb's table has in-frame clones only and misses some. The sample has hundreds of thousands of clones, 90% seen once. V shed 5 bases and J 10 bases; nucleotides not matched to a gene: 9. The CDR3 runs to 16 residues. Germline CDR1 and CDR2: LNHDA and SQIVND (reference sequence). This receptor was obtained from a woman younger than 35 with acute COVID-19. Sequencing used PBMCs or T cells enriched from blood (not recorded which). The chain has TRBV19 and TRBJ1-6; 12 bases line up with TRBD1. Written as DNA, the CDR3 is TGTGCCAGTAGTCAGGGACAGGGGGCCAGTGGATCACCCCTCCACTTT. This encodes CASSQGQGASGSPLHF.